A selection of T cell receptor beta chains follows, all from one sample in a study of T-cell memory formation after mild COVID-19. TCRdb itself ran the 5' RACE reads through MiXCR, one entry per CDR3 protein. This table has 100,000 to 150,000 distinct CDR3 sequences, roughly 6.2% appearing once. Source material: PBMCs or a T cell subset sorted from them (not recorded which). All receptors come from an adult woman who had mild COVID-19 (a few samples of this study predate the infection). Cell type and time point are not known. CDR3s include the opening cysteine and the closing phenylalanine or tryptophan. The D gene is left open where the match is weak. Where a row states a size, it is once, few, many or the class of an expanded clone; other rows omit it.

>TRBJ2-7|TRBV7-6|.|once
CASSLGYLLEQYF
TGTGCCAGCAGCTTAGGTTACCTTCTCGAGCAGTACTTC
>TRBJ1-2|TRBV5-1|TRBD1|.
CASSPTGGDYGYTF
TGCGCCAGCTCCCCGACAGGGGGCGACTATGGCTACACCTTC
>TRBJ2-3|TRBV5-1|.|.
CASSLLGQGTDTQYF
TGCGCCAGCAGCTTGCTGGGTCAGGGCACAGATACGCAGTATTTT
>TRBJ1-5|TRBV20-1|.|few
CSARDPNLNQPQHF
TGCAGTGCTAGAGATCCGAATCTCAATCAGCCCCAGCATTTT
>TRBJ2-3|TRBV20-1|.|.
CSARAGNTDTQYF
TGCAGTGCTAGAGCGGGCAACACAGATACGCAGTATTTT
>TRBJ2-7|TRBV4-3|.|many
CASSQGLGYEQYF
TGCGCCAGCAGCCAAGGCCTAGGCTACGAGCAGTACTTC
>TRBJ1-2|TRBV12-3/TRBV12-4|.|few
CASSLPNRDKNYGYTF
TGTGCCAGCAGTTTACCTAACCGGGACAAGAACTATGGCTACACCTTC
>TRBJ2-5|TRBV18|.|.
CASSPLEGGETQYF
TGTGCCAGCTCACCACTGGAGGGCGGCGAGACCCAGTACTTC
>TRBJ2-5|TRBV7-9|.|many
CASSRGGGETQYF
TGTGCCAGCAGCAGGGGAGGAGGGGAGACCCAGTACTTC
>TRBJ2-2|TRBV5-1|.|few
CASSQNTGELFF
TGCGCCAGCAGCCAGAACACCGGGGAGCTGTTTTTT
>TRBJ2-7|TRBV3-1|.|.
CASSISTVYEQYF
TGTGCCAGCAGCATATCGACTGTCTACGAGCAGTACTTC